Shown below are 8 T cell receptor beta chains from a single sample sequenced in a study of T cells after posttransplantation cyclophosphamide. TCRdb's table, derived via immunoSEQ multiplex PCR, lists solely in-frame clones and lacks some. The data show thousands of clones, more than 75% seen once. Cyclophosphamide on days +3 and +4 followed busulfan-fludarabine conditioning and a marrow graft. This specimen consisted of PBMCs, obtained after allogeneic stem cell transplant with posttransplant cyclophosphamide. The receptors were gathered from a female patient between 40 and 50 years old who received an allogeneic stem cell transplant from an unrelated donor, was CMV-positive, and had no GVHD. Some of these T cells may belong to the graft donor.

This clone was seen a few times. The chain carries TRBV18 and TRBJ1-1; 10 bases align to TRBD1. V dropped 2 bases and J dropped 3; count of bases not matched to a gene: 0. The CDR3 is 14 amino acids. Germline CDR1 KGHSH, CDR2 LQKENI. The CDR3 DNA sequence: TGTGCCAGCTCACCAGGGACAGGGGACACTGAAGCTTTCTTT. Translation: CASSPGTGDTEAFF.

The chain couples TRBV11-1 to TRBJ2-2, with D possibly being TRBD1 (5 bases). The ends were cut back, 5 bases at V and 6 bases at J, with 10 bases in the middle. CDR1 SGHAT and CDR2 FQDESV come from the germline V gene (reference sequence). The CDR3 loop spans 13 amino acids. The CDR3: CASSGVGAGELFF. CDR3 coding DNA: TGTGCCAGCAGCGGTGTAGGGGCCGGGGAGCTGTTTTTT.

The gene calls are TRBV27 and TRBJ1-2, with TRBD1 matching over 8 bases. Germline V gene sequence: CDR1 MNHEY, CDR2 SMNVEV (reference sequence). V dropped 7 bases and J dropped 4; count of bases not matched to a gene: 2. The CDR3 contains 12 residues. Here the CDR3 DNA reads TGTGCCAGCACGACAGGGGTCTATGGCTACACCTTC. Translating it yields CASTTGVYGYTF.

V usage is TRBV7-3 and J usage is TRBJ1-1; 8 nucleotides agree with TRBD1. J lost 1 base, V lost 5 bases, and 3 bases had no gene match. Looked up from germline, CDR1 is SGHTA and CDR2 is FQGTGA. CDR3 length equals 14 residues. CDR3 loop: CASSPGQENTEAFF. The CDR3 coding sequence is TGTGCCAGCAGCCCGGGACAGGAGAACACTGAAGCTTTCTTT.

CDR3 sequence reads: CASSVDSGGTGNEQFF. The CDR3 DNA reads TGTGCCAGCAGCGTAGATAGCGGGGGGACTGGAAATGAGCAGTTCTTC. V gene TRBV9 combines with J gene TRBJ2-1; 10 bases line up with TRBD2. Looked up from germline, CDR1 is SGDLS and CDR2 is YYNGEE. J gave up 7 bases and V 0 bases, and 7 bases lay outside the gene matches. This CDR3 contains 16 residues.

The chain carries TRBV7-6 and TRBJ1-1, with 8 bases aligning to TRBD1. Germline V lookup: CDR1 SGHVS, CDR2 FNYEAQ. This CDR3 region has 16 residues. Losses at the gene ends were 3 bases for V and 7 bases for J; bases not matched to a gene: 13. CDR3 bases: TGTGCCAGCAGCTTGGCTGGACAGGGAAAGGGGAGTGAAGCTTTCTTT. Protein product: CASSLAGQGKGSEAFF.

The chain has TRBV7-2 and TRBJ2-5, with TRBD2 as a possible D gene (5 bases). The length of the CDR3 is 13 residues. Germline V CDR1 and CDR2: SGHTA, FQGNSA. The V end was cut by 0 bases, the J end by 3 bases, with 5 bases between. The DNA of the CDR3 is TGTGCCAGCAGCTTAGCCGGGAAAGAGACCCAGTACTTC. This translates into CASSLAGKETQYF.

The chain has TRBV7-3 and TRBJ2-2; 7 bases agree with TRBD1. V lost 2 bases, J lost 0 bases, and 3 bases stayed unmatched. The germline V gene encodes CDR1 SGHTA and CDR2 FQGTGA. The CDR3 runs 16 residues. This chain's CDR3 is CASSLGQGANTGELFF. The CDR3 DNA is TGTGCCAGCAGCTTAGGGCAGGGGGCGAACACCGGGGAGCTGTTTTTT.